These 23 T cell receptor beta chains share one sample of origin, sequenced in a study of T-cell memory formation after mild COVID-19. TCRdb called the 5' RACE reads again in MiXCR, with one record for every CDR3 protein. The sample carries fewer than 300,000 distinct CDR3 sequences, roughly 18% recorded once. The specimen sequenced was PBMCs or a T cell subset sorted from them (not recorded which). These receptors all stem from a young man who had mild COVID-19 (a few samples of this study predate the infection). Cell type and time point are not known.

This clonotype has just a few counts. The chain links TRBV29-1 to TRBJ1-5; 7 nucleotides match TRBD1. Trimming took 3 bases from V and 6 from J; bases not matched to a gene: 5. The CDR3 contains 13 residues. In germline, CDR1 is SQVTM, CDR2 ANQGSEA. This CDR3 reads CSVDRGPGQPQHF. The CDR3 DNA is TGCAGCGTTGATAGGGGGCCGGGTCAGCCCCAGCATTTT. The variable domain in full, with the rest retrieved from reference TRBV29-1 and TRBJ1-5, is SAVISQKPSRDICQRGTSLTIQCQVDSQVTMMFWYRQQPGQSLTLIATANQGSEATYESGFVIDKFPISRPNLTFSTLTVSNMSPEDSSIYLCSVDRGPGQPQHFGDGTRLSIL.

The chain couples TRBV18 to TRBJ1-3; the D gene is possibly TRBD1 (5 bases). The CDR3 is 17 residues long. Trimming took off 0 bases at V and 0 bases at J, with 12 bases between the two ends. Germline V gene data show CDR1 as KGHSH and CDR2 as LQKENI. The CDR3 bases are TGTGCCAGCTCACCACCGGGGGGACCGAACTCTGGAAACACCATATATTTT. Translated, it gives CASSPPGGPNSGNTIYF.

This chain links TRBV11-2 with TRBJ2-3, with D possibly matching TRBD2 (7 bases). CDR1 SGHAT and CDR2 FQNNGV come from the germline V gene. V shed 1 base and J shed 15 bases, with 14 bases lying between them. This CDR3 contains 12 residues. Here the CDR3 DNA reads TGTGCCAGCAGCTTAGGCGGGGGCCGGTACTATTTT. This codes for CASSLGGGRYYF.

A remark on this clonotype: Given a much more abundant clone one base away, this may be a read error. The rearrangement joins TRBV5-1 to TRBJ2-1; D may be TRBD1 (6 bases). Germline V lookup: CDR1 SGHRS, CDR2 YFSETQ. V was cut by 0 bases and J by 6 bases, with 7 bases left in between. CDR3 length: 13 amino acids. As DNA, the CDR3 is TGCGCCAGCAGCTTGGCCAGGGGCAATGAGCAGTTCTTC. Translating it yields CASSLARGNEQFF.

This clonotype was detected ten times or more. The chain employs TRBV7-3 and TRBJ2-1; D gene ambiguous. This CDR3 has 15 amino acids. Trimming shortened V by 4 bases and J by 0 bases, and 10 bases separated the two germline ends. The germline gives CDR1 SGHTA, CDR2 FQGTGA. In DNA form, the CDR3 reads TGTGCCAGCAGCTCGGACCCCGCCTCCTACAATGAGCAGTTCTTC. It specifies CASSSDPASYNEQFF.

The gene calls are TRBV5-1 and TRBJ2-5, with 11 bases fitting TRBD2. Looked up from germline, CDR1 is SGHRS and CDR2 is YFSETQ. This CDR3 is built from 16 residues. Trimming at V came to 4 bases and at J to 5 bases, leaving 10 bases not matched to a gene. DNA for the CDR3: TGCGCCAGCAGCCTGTCGGCTAGCGGGGGGATGGAGACCCAGTACTTC. The encoded protein is CASSLSASGGMETQYF. Based on the CDR3 plus reference TRBV5-1 and TRBJ2-5, the full variable domain is KAGVTQTPRYLIKTRGQQVTLSCSPISGHRSVSWYQQTPGQGLQFLFEYFSETQRNKGNFPGRFSGRQFSNSRSEMNVSTLELGDSALYLCASSLSASGGMETQYFGPGTRLLVL.

This clonotype has only a few counts. The chain joins TRBV4-2 to TRBJ2-3; TRBD2 might be the D (5 bases). The V gene's germline CDR1 is LGHNA and CDR2 YNFKEQ. The CDR3 has 18 residues. V dropped 1 base and J dropped 0 bases, with 17 bases sitting between them. The CDR3 sequence is CASSQGFGESWSTDTQYF. CDR3 sequence (DNA): TGTGCCAGCAGCCAAGGGTTTGGGGAGTCTTGGAGCACAGATACGCAGTATTTT.

This chain links TRBV6-5 with TRBJ2-3, with TRBD2 as a possible D gene (6 bases). Germline V CDR1 and CDR2: MNHEY, SVGAGI. Trimming shortened V by 0 bases and J by 5 bases, and 18 bases separated the two germline ends. The CDR3 loop spans 17 amino acids. Written as DNA, the CDR3 is TGTGCCAGCAGTTACTCGATGCTAGACGGGGGAGTAGATACGCAGTATTTT. Translation: CASSYSMLDGGVDTQYF.

This clonotype was observed a handful of times. The genes are TRBV7-9 and TRBJ2-5, with 7 bases aligning to TRBD2. CDR3 length equals 14 residues. Trimming removed 4 bases from V and 2 bases from J; junction bases left unmatched: 4. The V gene's germline CDR1 is SEHNR and CDR2 FQNEAQ (reference sequence). Here the CDR3 reads CASSWPGGQETQYF. CDR3 coding DNA: TGTGCCAGCAGCTGGCCCGGGGGGCAAGAGACCCAGTACTTC.

This clonotype was seen ten or more times. The chain is built from TRBV5-1 and TRBJ2-3; D is ambiguous. Deletions cut 3 bases from V and 0 bases from J, with 8 bases between. The germline CDR1 and CDR2 sequences are SGHRS and YFSETQ. This CDR3 has 14 residues. The CDR3 sequence: CASSYDGSTDTQYF. For the CDR3, the DNA is TGCGCCAGCAGCTACGACGGTAGCACAGATACGCAGTATTTT.

The V and J genes are TRBV20-1 and TRBJ1-1; the match to TRBD1 covers 7 bases. J was trimmed by 1 base and V by 2 bases; bases with no gene match: 1. This CDR3 is 13 amino acids long. CDR1 is DFQATT, CDR2 SNEGSKA, per germline (reference sequence). CDR3 in DNA: TGCAGTGCTAGATGGGACAGGAACACTGAAGCTTTCTTT. Encoded protein: CSARWDRNTEAFF.

This clonotype came up a few times. J is TRBJ1-6 and V is TRBV4-1; D may be TRBD1 (6 bases). Between the trimmed V and J ends, which lost 10 bases and 11 bases, there was a span of 15 bases. Germline values: CDR1 MGHRA, CDR2 YSYEKL. There are 12 residues in the CDR3. The CDR3 sequence is CATRGGGTPLHF. The CDR3, as DNA: TGCGCCACCAGAGGGGGGGGTACACCCCTCCACTTT.

About this clonotype: This likely comes from a read error, as the CDR3 has no conserved phenylalanine or tryptophan at its end. This sequence joins TRBV5-1 and TRBJ2-3; 11 positions match TRBD2. V lost 4 bases to trimming and J lost 3 bases; unmatched junction nucleotides: 10. The CDR3 is 17 amino acids. In germline, CDR1 is SGHRS, CDR2 YFSETQ. The CDR3 sequence is CASSAHTSGGQTDTQYY. The CDR3 DNA follows: TGCGCCAGCAGCGCGCATACTAGCGGGGGACAGACAGATACGCAGTATTAT.

The table lists this clonotype with many counts. V usage is TRBV4-2 and J usage is TRBJ2-7, with 7 bases matching TRBD1. V lost 0 bases, J lost 3 bases, and 11 bases stayed unmatched. This CDR3 has 17 residues. Germline V CDR1 and CDR2: LGHNA, YNFKEQ. For the CDR3, the DNA is TGTGCCAGCAGCCAAGAGGGGGACAGTCCCATTTACTACGAGCAGTACTTC. Amino acid sequence: CASSQEGDSPIYYEQYF.

This clonotype was observed a handful of times. The chain uses TRBV4-2 and TRBJ2-1, with 9 positions matching TRBD2. V dropped 4 bases and J dropped 8; count of bases not matched to a gene: 15. The CDR3 is 17 residues long. The germline V gene has CDR1 LGHNA and CDR2 YNFKEQ. The CDR3 loop reads CASSRKPRLAETHEQFF. The DNA of the CDR3 is TGTGCCAGCAGCCGCAAACCGAGACTAGCGGAGACACATGAGCAGTTCTTC.

The rearrangement uses TRBV18 and TRBJ2-7; 10 bases fit TRBD1. V shed 3 bases, J shed 12 bases, and the junction held 8 bases outside the gene matches. The CDR3 runs to 13 residues. CDR1 and CDR2 from the germline V gene are KGHSH and LQKENI. This chain's CDR3 is CASSPWDRGYSYF. The CDR3 DNA sequence: TGTGCCAGCTCACCGTGGGACAGGGGCTATTCGTACTTC.

The chain carries TRBV19 and TRBJ2-2, with D perhaps TRBD2 (6 bases). This CDR3 comprises 14 residues. The ends were cut back, 6 bases at V and 6 bases at J, with 14 bases in the middle. Germline CDR1 is LNHDA and CDR2 is SQIVND (reference sequence). The CDR3 nucleotides are TGTGCCAGTAGACTAGACCCGGGGGCCGGGGAGCTGTTTTTT. This translates into CASRLDPGAGELFF.

V usage is TRBV7-9 and J usage is TRBJ2-5; a weak D match, TRBD1 (5 bases). Germline loops: CDR1 SEHNR, CDR2 FQNEAQ (reference sequence). V was clipped by 8 bases and J by 2 bases, with 9 bases between them. This CDR3 region has 12 residues. The CDR3 DNA follows: TGTGCCAGCCTGGGGCAGCAAGAGACCCAGTACTTC. This gives the protein CASLGQQETQYF. Full variable domain (remainder filled in from reference TRBV7-9 and TRBJ2-5): DTGVSQNPRHKITKRGQNVTFRCDPISEHNRLYWYRQTLGQGPEFLTYFQNEAQLEKSRLLSDRFSAERPKGSFSTLEIQRTEQGDSAMYLCASLGQQETQYFGPGTRLLVL.

V and J are TRBV10-3 and TRBJ1-2; D perhaps matches TRBD1 (5 bases). Germline V gives CDR1 ENHRY, CDR2 SYGVKD. This CDR3 contains 11 residues. V gave up 4 bases and J gave up 7 bases, with 7 bases separating them. The CDR3 region is CAISGGRGYTF. The DNA of the CDR3 is TGTGCCATCAGTGGGGGACGTGGCTACACCTTC.

This clonotype was seen just once. The V call is TRBV20-1, the J call TRBJ2-3, with TRBD2 matching over 8 bases. Trimming removed 3 bases from V and 2 bases from J; junction bases left unmatched: 7. The CDR3 covers 15 residues. Germline-derived CDR1 and CDR2 are DFQATT and SNEGSKA (reference sequence). For the CDR3, the DNA is TGCAGTGCTAGTACGGGGGGGCCAACCACAGATACGCAGTATTTT. Protein product: CSASTGGPTTDTQYF.

This clonotype was seen at least ten times. Written as DNA, the CDR3 is TGCGCCAGCAGCCTCACCGGGGTTACAGATACGCAGTATTTT. It is translated as CASSLTGVTDTQYF. The chain couples TRBV5-1 to TRBJ2-3, with D possibly matching TRBD2 (5 bases). The CDR3 length is 14 residues. The germline CDR1 and CDR2 sequences are SGHRS and YFSETQ. Trimming stripped 4 bases from V and 3 bases from J, with 12 bases between.

The chain employs TRBV7-2 and TRBJ2-5; D call uncertain. Germline V gene data show CDR1 as SGHTA and CDR2 as FQGNSA. The germline V and J ends were trimmed by 9 bases and 5 bases, with 13 bases remaining between them. CDR3 length: 12 residues. The CDR3, as DNA: TGTGCCAGTCACGGCTACCTGGAGACCCAGTACTTC. It encodes CASHGYLETQYF.

Only a few counts were recorded for this clonotype. J is TRBJ2-3 and V is TRBV5-1, with 10 bases matching TRBD2. V shed 1 base, J shed 4 bases, and the junction held 6 bases outside the gene matches. The CDR3 runs to 16 residues. CDR1 is SGHRS and CDR2 is YFSETQ in the germline V gene. The CDR3 DNA reads as TGCGCCAGCAGCTTGTGGGCAGCGGGGGGGTCAGATACGCAGTATTTT. This translates into CASSLWAAGGSDTQYF.